A selection of T cell receptor beta chains follows, all from one sample in a study of cytomegalovirus exposure and HLA in healthy donors. Produced via immunoSEQ multiplex PCR; TCRdb's table is partial and in-frame only. The sample carries 130,000 to 150,000 clones, around 72% recorded once. Sequenced material: PBMCs. These receptors came from a man between 40 and 49 years old in good health and CMV-seronegative. Both conserved end residues are part of each CDR3. Fields, in order: CDR3 protein, CDR3 DNA, J gene, clone size, D gene, V gene. D genes are given only for firm matches. Size is omitted from some rows. Given values are once, few, many or a class for expanded clones.

CDR3: CASSSDGGLRLDF
DNA: TGTGCCAGTAGTTCCGACGGGGGACTGCGATTGGACTTC
J: TRBJ2-4
size: NA
D: NA
V: TRBV19

CDR3: CASKQSRGNQPQHF
DNA: TGTGCCAGCAAGCAATCGCGTGGCAATCAGCCCCAGCATTTT
J: TRBJ1-5
size: NA
D: NA
V: TRBV6-5

CDR3: CTQGQGGLHYGYTF
DNA: TGTACACAGGGACAGGGTGGGCTTCACTATGGCTACACCTTC
J: TRBJ1-2
size: NA
D: TRBD1
V: TRBV2

CDR3: CATISDSNQPQNF
DNA: TGTGCGACCATATCGGATAGCAATCAGCCCCAGAATTTT
J: TRBJ1-5
size: few
D: NA
V: TRBV28

CDR3: CASSQVGNQPQHF
DNA: TGCGCCAGCAGCCAGGTCGGTAATCAGCCCCAGCATTTT
J: TRBJ1-5
size: NA
D: NA
V: TRBV4-1

CDR3: CASSPWDKEYGYPF
DNA: TGTGCCAGCAGCCCTTGGGACAAGGAATATGGCTACCCCTTC
J: TRBJ1-2
size: once
D: NA
V: TRBV9

CDR3: CASAPSPRTEAFF
DNA: TGTGCCAGCGCCCCCTCGCCGAGGACTGAAGCTTTCTTT
J: TRBJ1-1
size: NA
D: NA
V: TRBV7-9

CDR3: CASSESAGYYGYTF
DNA: TGCGCCAGCAGTGAGTCCGCAGGCTACTATGGCTACACCTTC
J: TRBJ1-2
size: NA
D: NA
V: TRBV10-2

CDR3: CASSWGRTALF
DNA: TGTGCCAGCAGCTGGGGCAGGACAGCGCTCTTC
J: TRBJ2-7
size: NA
D: NA
V: TRBV7-4

CDR3: CASSYRGGGARNEQFF
DNA: TGTGCCAGCAGTTATCGTGGCGGGGGGGCTAGGAATGAGCAGTTCTTC
J: TRBJ2-1
size: NA
D: TRBD2
V: TRBV6-5

CDR3: CASSQDPSGYQPQHF
DNA: TGCGCCAGCAGCCAAGATCCGTCAGGGTACCAGCCCCAGCATTTT
J: TRBJ1-5
size: NA
D: NA
V: TRBV4-3

CDR3: CASRTGGGDEKLFF
DNA: TGTGCCAGCAGGACAGGGGGAGGAGATGAAAAACTGTTTTTT
J: TRBJ1-4
size: few
D: TRBD1
V: TRBV6-1

CDR3: CASSIGGAPNYGYTF
DNA: TGTGCCAGTAGTATCGGGGGAGCCCCTAACTATGGCTACACCTTC
J: TRBJ1-2
size: once
D: NA
V: TRBV19

CDR3: CASSLSSGQPQHF
DNA: TGTGCCAGCAGCTTAAGTTCGGGTCAGCCCCAGCATTTT
J: TRBJ1-5
size: few
D: NA
V: TRBV7-2

CDR3: CASISSLEAFF
DNA: TGTGCCAGCATTAGTTCCCTTGAAGCTTTCTTT
J: TRBJ1-1
size: NA
D: NA
V: TRBV6-5

CDR3: CASSVGGEETQYF
DNA: TGTGCCAGCAGCGTAGGCGGGGAAGAGACCCAGTACTTC
J: TRBJ2-5
size: few
D: NA
V: TRBV9

CDR3: CASSPTGNRGYTF
DNA: TGCGCCAGCAGCCCTACAGGGAATCGAGGCTACACCTTC
J: TRBJ1-2
size: NA
D: NA
V: TRBV5-1

CDR3: CAWRGGEKLFF
DNA: TGTGCCTGGAGGGGGGGTGAAAAACTGTTTTTT
J: TRBJ1-4
size: NA
D: NA
V: TRBV30

CDR3: CASSIQGTTEAFF
DNA: TGTGCCAGTAGCATACAGGGGACGACTGAAGCTTTCTTT
J: TRBJ1-1
size: NA
D: TRBD1
V: TRBV19

CDR3: CASSVRGQGDQPQHF
DNA: TGTGCCAGCAGTGTCCGAGGACAGGGTGATCAGCCCCAGCATTTT
J: TRBJ1-5
size: NA
D: TRBD1
V: TRBV2

CDR3: CASSMRTGQMNTEAFF
DNA: TGTGCCAGTAGTATGAGGACCGGACAGATGAACACTGAAGCTTTCTTT
J: TRBJ1-1
size: NA
D: NA
V: TRBV19

CDR3: CASSPPNRAGEKLFF
DNA: TGTGCCAGCTCACCACCGAACAGGGCCGGGGAAAAACTGTTTTTT
J: TRBJ1-4
size: NA
D: NA
V: TRBV18

CDR3: CAISRDRVNGELFF
DNA: TGTGCCATCAGCCGGGACAGGGTTAACGGGGAGCTGTTTTTT
J: TRBJ2-2
size: NA
D: TRBD1
V: TRBV10-3

CDR3: CASSQLAGGTGELFF
DNA: TGCGCCAGCAGCCAGCTAGCGGGGGGCACCGGGGAGCTGTTTTTT
J: TRBJ2-2
size: NA
D: TRBD2
V: TRBV4-1

CDR3: CASSSGFPGYGYTF
DNA: TGTGCCAGCAGTTCAGGGTTCCCGGGCTATGGCTACACCTTC
J: TRBJ1-2
size: NA
D: NA
V: TRBV6-5

CDR3: CASSIRDRNQETQYF
DNA: TGTGCCAGCAGCATCCGTGACAGGAACCAAGAGACCCAGTACTTC
J: TRBJ2-5
size: NA
D: NA
V: TRBV9

CDR3: CASSTRSYEQYF
DNA: TGTGCCAGCAGTACCCGGAGCTACGAGCAGTACTTC
J: TRBJ2-7
size: NA
D: NA
V: TRBV28

CDR3: CATSRTERGGDNEQLF
DNA: TGTGCCACCAGCCGGACTGAGCGGGGCGGGGACAATGAGCAGCTCTTC
J: TRBJ2-1
size: NA
D: NA
V: TRBV15

CDR3: CASSPRQGAEAYSNQPQHF
DNA: TGCGCCAGCAGCCCGCGACAGGGGGCCGAGGCGTATAGCAATCAGCCCCAGCATTTT
J: TRBJ1-5
size: NA
D: TRBD1
V: TRBV4-1

CDR3: CSVEISGGGCEQYF
DNA: TGCAGCGTTGAAATATCAGGGGGCGGTTGCGAGCAGTACTTC
J: TRBJ2-7
size: NA
D: TRBD1
V: TRBV29-1

CDR3: CASSIDARVRTEAFF
DNA: TGTGCCAGTAGTATAGACGCCAGGGTTAGGACTGAAGCTTTCTTT
J: TRBJ1-1
size: NA
D: NA
V: TRBV19

CDR3: CASSLTGTGVTAQYF
DNA: TGTGCCAGCAGTTTAACCGGGACAGGGGTTACGGCGCAGTATTTT
J: TRBJ2-3
size: NA
D: TRBD1
V: TRBV27

CDR3: CASSPNRGLAGNEQFF
DNA: TGTGCCAGCAGCCCGAATCGTGGACTAGCGGGGAATGAGCAGTTCTTC
J: TRBJ2-1
size: NA
D: TRBD2
V: TRBV7-6

CDR3: CASSSLTEIDQPQHF
DNA: TGTGCCAGCAGTTCGCTAACCGAAATCGATCAGCCCCAGCATTTT
J: TRBJ1-5
size: NA
D: NA
V: TRBV27

CDR3: CASSLGARELFF
DNA: TGCGCCAGCAGCTTGGGGGCCAGGGAGCTGTTTTTT
J: TRBJ2-2
size: NA
D: NA
V: TRBV5-1

CDR3: CASSLFLENNQPQHF
DNA: TGTGCCAGCAGCTTATTTCTTGAGAACAATCAGCCCCAGCATTTT
J: TRBJ1-5
size: NA
D: NA
V: TRBV7-2

CDR3: CASSQSGDTQYF
DNA: TGTGCCAGCAGTCAATCCGGAGATACGCAGTATTTT
J: TRBJ2-3
size: NA
D: NA
V: TRBV6-1

CDR3: CASSLGGQGANGYTF
DNA: TGTGCCAGCAGCTTGGGGGGACAGGGGGCGAATGGCTACACCTTC
J: TRBJ1-2
size: once
D: TRBD1
V: TRBV5-4

CDR3: CASSLRGNNEKLFF
DNA: TGTGCCAGCAGCTTGAGGGGGAACAATGAAAAACTGTTTTTT
J: TRBJ1-4
size: NA
D: NA
V: TRBV5-4

CDR3: CASSHRVKGHISYEQYF
DNA: TGCGCCAGCAGCCACAGAGTAAAGGGACACATATCCTACGAGCAGTACTTC
J: TRBJ2-7
size: NA
D: NA
V: TRBV4-1

CDR3: CASSGNRGSSGELFF
DNA: TGTGCCAGCTCAGGGAACAGGGGATCGTCCGGGGAGCTGTTTTTT
J: TRBJ2-2
size: NA
D: TRBD1
V: TRBV18

CDR3: CASSLGGGAGYNEQFF
DNA: TGTGCCAGCAGCTTAGGAGGGGGAGCTGGCTACAATGAGCAGTTCTTC
J: TRBJ2-1
size: NA
D: NA
V: TRBV7-8

CDR3: CASSLSPWTGLNEQYF
DNA: TGTGCCAGCAGCCTAAGTCCGTGGACCGGACTTAACGAGCAGTACTTC
J: TRBJ2-7
size: NA
D: NA
V: TRBV9

CDR3: CASSFPGGETQYF
DNA: TGCGCCAGCAGCTTTCCGGGGGGCGAGACCCAGTACTTC
J: TRBJ2-5
size: NA
D: NA
V: TRBV5-1

CDR3: CASSLRELAGKPYNEQFF
DNA: TGTGCCAGCAGTTTGAGGGAACTAGCGGGCAAACCTTACAATGAGCAGTTCTTC
J: TRBJ2-1
size: NA
D: TRBD2
V: TRBV28

CDR3: CAWSAFEGGYPF
DNA: TGTGCCTGGAGTGCTTTCGAGGGTGGCTACCCCTTC
J: TRBJ1-2
size: NA
D: NA
V: TRBV30

CDR3: CATRPLAGSTDTQYF
DNA: TGTGCCACCCGACCCTTAGCGGGATCCACAGATACGCAGTATTTT
J: TRBJ2-3
size: NA
D: TRBD2
V: TRBV28

CDR3: CASSVGPADQETQYF
DNA: TGTGCCAGCAGCGTAGGGCCAGCGGACCAAGAGACCCAGTACTTC
J: TRBJ2-5
size: NA
D: NA
V: TRBV9

CDR3: CASSLQGMAEAFF
DNA: TGTGCCAGCAGTTTACAGGGAATGGCTGAAGCTTTCTTT
J: TRBJ1-1
size: NA
D: NA
V: TRBV27

CDR3: CAHGRDSPNYGYTF
DNA: TGTGCCCACGGGAGGGACAGCCCTAACTATGGCTACACCTTC
J: TRBJ1-2
size: NA
D: TRBD1
V: TRBV10-3

CDR3: CASSTGTAYQETQYF
DNA: TGTGCCAGCAGCACGGGGACAGCGTACCAAGAGACCCAGTACTTC
J: TRBJ2-5
size: NA
D: TRBD1
V: TRBV28

CDR3: CASSEGLSVAYEQYF
DNA: TGTGCCAGCAGTGAAGGGTTGAGCGTCGCCTACGAGCAGTACTTC
J: TRBJ2-7
size: NA
D: NA
V: TRBV2

CDR3: CASTTGTPSRGYTF
DNA: TGTGCCAGCACCACCGGGACACCAAGCCGTGGCTACACCTTC
J: TRBJ1-2
size: NA
D: NA
V: TRBV6-1

CDR3: CAISGRTGGQETQYF
DNA: TGTGCCATCAGTGGTCGGACAGGGGGGCAAGAGACCCAGTACTTC
J: TRBJ2-5
size: few
D: TRBD1
V: TRBV10-3

CDR3: CASKYGATDRGSPEAFF
DNA: TGCGCCAGCAAGTACGGGGCCACGGACAGAGGATCCCCTGAAGCTTTCTTT
J: TRBJ1-1
size: NA
D: NA
V: TRBV5-1